The clone carrying this T cell receptor (beta chain) was counted a few times. This sample stems from a study of T cell changes during pregnancy in multiple sclerosis. Sequencing used immunoSEQ multiplex PCR; TCRdb keeps in-frame clones, though not all of them. This table has 60,000 or so clones, roughly 88% appearing once. The CDR3 spans 15 residues. Germline V lookup: CDR1 SGHRS, CDR2 YFSETQ. J was trimmed by 0 bases and V by 4 bases; bases with no gene match: 4. This TCR came from a female donor in good health, enrolled as a control in a pregnancy study. This specimen was peripheral blood, taken in the second trimester of pregnancy. The chain has TRBV5-1 and TRBJ1-1; 9 nucleotides line up with TRBD1. This CDR3 is CASSTGQGMNTEAFF. DNA for the CDR3: TGCGCCAGCAGCACCGGACAGGGGATGAACACTGAAGCTTTCTTT.